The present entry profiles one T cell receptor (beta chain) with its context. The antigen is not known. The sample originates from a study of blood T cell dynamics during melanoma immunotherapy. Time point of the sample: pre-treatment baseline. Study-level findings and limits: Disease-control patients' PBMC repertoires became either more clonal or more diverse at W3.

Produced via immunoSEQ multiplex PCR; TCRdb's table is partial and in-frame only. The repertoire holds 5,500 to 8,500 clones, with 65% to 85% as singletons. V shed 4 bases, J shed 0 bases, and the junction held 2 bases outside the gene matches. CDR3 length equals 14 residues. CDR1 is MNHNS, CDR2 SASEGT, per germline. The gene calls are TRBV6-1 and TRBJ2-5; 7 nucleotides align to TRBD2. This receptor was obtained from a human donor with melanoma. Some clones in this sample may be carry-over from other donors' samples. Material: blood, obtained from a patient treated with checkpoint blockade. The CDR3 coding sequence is TGTGCCAGCAGTGGGGGGGGGAACCAAGAGACCCAGTACTTC. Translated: CASSGGGNQETQYF.